The clone carrying this T cell receptor beta chain was counted between two and nine times. This sample is drawn from a study of shared T cell receptors in the human thymus. Only in-frame clones appear in the TCRdb table, and some are missing; sequencing was by immunoSEQ multiplex PCR. This sample has 500,000 to 550,000 clones, with 75% to 80% found just once. The germline V and J ends were trimmed by 2 bases and 4 bases, with 18 bases remaining between them. The germline V gene has CDR1 SGHDN and CDR2 FVKESK. The CDR3 has 17 residues. The same specimen was also included in a second study, on human thymus T cells. That paper notes: Donors were healthy Finnish babies undergoing corrective operations for congenital heart defects. Thymic resections from corrective heart surgery supplied the tissue. Related reports documented highly overlapping thymic repertoires among unrelated individuals.

The sequence derives from a boy under two years old with a congenital heart defect. Sequencing was carried out using thymocytes. The chain is built from TRBV14 and TRBJ2-1; D may be TRBD2 (5 bases). The CDR3 DNA reads TGTGCCAGCAGCCAAAGAGGAATTCGGCGGGCTTACAATGAGCAGTTCTTC. Encoded protein: CASSQRGIRRAYNEQFF.